This T cell receptor (beta chain) was documented in a study of technical replicates of blood from a few donors. Data came from immunoSEQ multiplex PCR; TCRdb stores just in-frame clones and leaves some out. The sample consists of almost 55,000 clones, around 94% of them appearing once. Germline CDR1 and CDR2: SEHNR and FQNEAQ (reference sequence). Trimming cost V 8 bases and J 0 bases, with 19 bases left between them. The CDR3 sequence is 17 residues long. The TCR sequence derives from a human donor in good health. The sequencing input was T cells isolated from PBMCs. The chain combines TRBV7-9 with TRBJ1-4; no definite D call. CDR3 residues: CASPAHLVIATNEKLFF. The CDR3 DNA is TGTGCCAGCCCGGCCCATCTAGTAATTGCAACTAATGAAAAACTGTTTTTT.